This TCR beta chain was captured in a study of siplizumab effects on memory and regulatory T cells. Overall study results and limits: In the presence of siplizumab, alloreactive sequences traceable to unstimulated CD4+ memory cells were significantly reduced. Phenotypic classification as naive or memory proved unattainable for roughly 80-96% of proliferating CD4+ or CD8+ clones. The study found naive T cells seemingly more diverse than memory cells and seemingly major alloresponse contributors.

CDR3 size: 13 residues. Germline CDR1 SQVTM, CDR2 ANQGSEA. V lost 3 bases and J 4 bases, leaving 12 bases between the germline ends. Notes on this clone: Its target is unknown.

Per sample, the assay covered about 10^5 TCR templates. The assay was immunoSEQ multiplex PCR, and TCRdb's table has in-frame clones only and misses some. The data hold fewer than 120,000 clones, with roughly 92% observed a single time. Sample: CD4+ T cells sorted from blood. The sequence was obtained from a human donor in good health. V is TRBV29-1 and J is TRBJ1-2, with D tentatively TRBD1 (5 bases). The CDR3 nucleotides read TGCAGCGTTGAGGGGGGACTCGGCTATGGCTACACCTTC. Protein: CSVEGGLGYGYTF.